These 13 T cell receptor beta chains came from one sample sequenced in a study of T cells after yellow fever vaccination. Each CDR3 protein gets one entry after TCRdb re-called the 5' RACE reads with MiXCR. The data show some 350,000 distinct CDR3 sequences, 3.5% to 4.5% seen once. The sample here was PBMCs, taken 5 days after the yellow fever booster vaccination. These receptors were taken from a man younger than 35 who received the YFV17D yellow fever vaccine.

This clonotype was picked up a small number of times. The CDR3 is CASSQGNSGGFPDTQYF. In nucleotides, the CDR3 is TGCGCCAGCAGCCAAGGGAATAGCGGGGGATTCCCAGATACGCAGTATTTT. The chain combines TRBV4-1 with TRBJ2-3; 9 bases are a match to TRBD2. V was pared by 1 base and J by 4 bases, with 9 bases of the junction left unmatched. Germline CDR1 reads MGHRA; CDR2 reads YSYEKL. CDR3 length: 17 amino acids.

In regard to this clonotype: This could be a read error, since a much larger clone is one nucleotide away. The gene calls are TRBV4-2 and TRBJ2-1; TRBD2 is a possible D gene (5 bases). The V end was cut by 5 bases, the J end by 5 bases, with 16 bases between. Germline V lookup: CDR1 LGHNA, CDR2 YNFKEQ. This CDR3 is built from 15 residues. The CDR3 protein is CASSAFASRDNEQFF. The CDR3 bases are TGTGCCAGCAGCGCCTTTGCTAGCCGGGACAATGAGCAGTTCTTC.

A few counts support this clonotype. The chain employs TRBV11-3 and TRBJ2-1; 7 nucleotides agree with TRBD2. Unmatched junction bases numbered 5, after V lost 3 bases and J lost 9 bases. In germline, CDR1 is SGHNT, CDR2 YENEEA. The CDR3 runs 13 residues. The CDR3 DNA reads TGTGCCAGCAGCTTCCGGGGGGTCCCTGAGCAGTTCTTC. Amino acids: CASSFRGVPEQFF.

This clonotype turned up a few times. V gene TRBV7-2 combines with J gene TRBJ1-2; D is perhaps TRBD1 (5 bases). The germline V and J ends were trimmed by 2 bases and 7 bases, with 17 bases remaining between them. The CDR3 runs 15 residues. Germline V gene data show CDR1 as SGHTA and CDR2 as FQGNSA. CDR3 loop: CASSLRGGGSGGYTF. The CDR3 nucleotides are TGTGCCAGCAGCTTACGGGGCGGGGGGAGTGGTGGCTACACCTTC.

The chain couples TRBV5-1 to TRBJ2-3; 7 nucleotides line up with TRBD2. V lost 2 bases and J lost 5; bases outside the gene matches: 5. The CDR3 totals 14 residues. CDR1 and CDR2 (germline): SGHRS, YFSETQ. The CDR3 DNA reads TGCGCCAGCAGCTTCCGCGGGGGTGAAGATACGCAGTATTTT. As protein: CASSFRGGEDTQYF. Full variable domain (rest looked up from reference TRBV5-1 and TRBJ2-3): KAGVTQTPRYLIKTRGQQVTLSCSPISGHRSVSWYQQTPGQGLQFLFEYFSETQRNKGNFPGRFSGRQFSNSRSEMNVSTLELGDSALYLCASSFRGGEDTQYFGPGTRLTVL.

With respect to this clonotype: A much larger clone is a single base away; this may be a read error. The CDR3 carries no conserved terminal phenylalanine or tryptophan, so it likely arises from a read error. The chain combines TRBV7-2 with TRBJ2-5, with a weak D call TRBD1 (6 bases). Trimming cost V 8 bases and J 5 bases, with 9 bases left between them. The CDR3 runs 11 residues. Germline V CDR1 and CDR2: SGHTA, FQGNSA. In DNA form, the CDR3 reads TGTGCCAGCCTGAGGGGGGAGACCCAGTACTCC. It is translated as CASLRGETQYS.

The sample holds many counts of this clonotype. The chain employs TRBV27 and TRBJ1-2; 9 bases line up with TRBD1. Germline CDR1 MNHEY, CDR2 SMNVEV (reference sequence). The CDR3 has 13 amino acids. V shed 5 bases, J shed 8 bases, and the junction held 6 bases outside the gene matches. This chain's CDR3 is CASSPGTGNGYTF. Here the CDR3 DNA reads TGTGCCAGCAGTCCGGGGACAGGGAACGGCTACACCTTC.

This clonotype has ten or more counts. The genes are TRBV6-1 and TRBJ2-2; 11 bases map to TRBD2. Germline trimming cut 0 bases from V and 6 bases from J; bases unmatched to any gene: 0. The CDR3 covers 15 residues. Germline CDR1 MNHNS, CDR2 SASEGT. In nucleotides, the CDR3 is TGTGCCAGCAGTGAAGCTAGCGGGGGGGCCGGGGAGCTGTTTTTT. Protein: CASSEASGGAGELFF.

This clonotype has only a few counts. The gene calls are TRBV12-5 and TRBJ1-6; D is unclear. V shed 7 bases and J shed 7 bases, with 11 bases lying between them. The germline CDR1 and CDR2 sequences are LGHNT and FRNRAP. This CDR3 is 13 amino acids long. The CDR3 DNA sequence: TGTGCTAGTGTCATGGGGTTGAATTCACCCCTCCACTTT. This encodes CASVMGLNSPLHF.

The chain joins TRBV4-1 to TRBJ1-5; D is possibly TRBD1 (5 bases). The germline CDR1 and CDR2 sequences are MGHRA and YSYEKL. V lost 6 bases, J lost 1 base, and 10 bases lay in between. The CDR3 covers 14 residues. CDR3 protein: CASSHRQSNQPQHF. For the CDR3, the DNA is TGCGCCAGCAGTCACCGACAGAGCAATCAGCCCCAGCATTTT.

This chain links TRBV7-2 with TRBJ1-4; D ambiguous. The CDR3 consists of 14 residues. The V end lost 1 base, the J end lost 7 bases, and 10 bases lay between the germline ends. Germline assignment: CDR1 SGHTA and CDR2 FQGNSA. The CDR3 DNA reads TGTGCCAGCAGCTTAGTGGGAGAAGCTGAAAAACTGTTTTTT. Translation gives CASSLVGEAEKLFF.

This clonotype has only a few counts. The chain is built from TRBV2 and TRBJ2-3, with TRBD1 identical over 7 bases. CDR3 size: 15 residues. Losses at the gene ends were 7 bases for V and 0 bases for J; bases not matched to a gene: 7. Germline-derived CDR1 and CDR2 are SNHLY and FYNNEI. The CDR3 reads CASKDRKTSTDTQYF. In nucleotides, the CDR3 is TGTGCCAGCAAGGACAGGAAGACTAGCACAGATACGCAGTATTTT.

This chain joins TRBV19 and TRBJ1-5; TRBD1 agrees at 9 bases. The CDR3 extends over 13 amino acids. The V segment lost 7 bases and the J segment 7 bases; nucleotides outside the gene matches: 5. Germline V gene sequence: CDR1 LNHDA, CDR2 SQIVND (reference sequence). The CDR3 DNA follows: TGTGCCAGTACCCGGACAGGGGAGCAGCCCCAGCATTTT. Protein sequence: CASTRTGEQPQHF.